Below, 16 T cell receptor beta chains from the same sample are listed, as sequenced in a study of T-cell reconstitution after alpha-beta-depleted transplantation in children. The TCRbeta library incorporated unique molecular identifiers. Each CDR3 protein gets one entry after TCRdb re-called the PCR reads with MiXCR. In the table there are about 640,000 distinct CDR3 sequences, 16% of which are singletons. Sample: PBMCs from the stem cell graft donor, taken from the stem cell graft. The receptors originated from a human donor who donated a stem cell graft to a child with acute myeloid leukemia.

This clonotype has ten or more counts. The V call is TRBV20-1, the J call TRBJ1-1; TRBD1 matches 7 bases. Trimming took 6 bases from V and 1 from J; bases not matched to a gene: 5. The CDR3 is 13 amino acids. CDR1 is DFQATT, CDR2 SNEGSKA, per germline (reference sequence). CDR3 bases: TGCAGTGCCCTGGACAGGAAGAACACTGAAGCTTTCTTT. It codes for CSALDRKNTEAFF.

This clonotype was seen many times. The V call is TRBV6-5, the J call TRBJ1-5; 7 bases agree with TRBD1. V gave up 7 bases and J gave up 7 bases; unmatched junction bases: 7. CDR1 and CDR2 from the germline V gene are MNHEY and SVGAGI. This CDR3 is 13 amino acids long. The CDR3 sequence is CASTTGAQQPQHF. The CDR3 coding sequence is TGTGCCAGCACTACAGGGGCTCAACAGCCCCAGCATTTT.

V usage is TRBV5-1 and J usage is TRBJ2-5; the match to TRBD1 covers 8 bases. This CDR3 spans 15 amino acids. V lost 4 bases, J lost 5 bases, and 10 bases stayed unmatched. The germline CDR1 and CDR2 sequences are SGHRS and YFSETQ. This CDR3 is CASSDGQGLEETQYF. CDR3 nucleotides: TGCGCCAGCAGCGACGGACAGGGTTTGGAGGAGACCCAGTACTTC.

About this clonotype itself: A read error is possible here, since a much larger clone lies one base away. The chain couples TRBV20-1 to TRBJ1-1; no firm D call. V was cut by 5 bases and J by 5 bases, with 15 bases left in between. Germline CDR1 and CDR2: DFQATT and SNEGSKA (reference sequence). This CDR3 spans 13 amino acids. Written as DNA, the CDR3 is TGCAGTGCTTCGCCCGGGAGCCTGACTGAAGCTTTCTTT. This gives the protein CSASPGSLTEAFF.

This chain links TRBV14 with TRBJ2-7, with D unclear. The length of the CDR3 is 13 residues. The germline V gene encodes CDR1 SGHDN and CDR2 FVKESK. Trimming shortened V by 4 bases and J by 3 bases, and 10 bases separated the two germline ends. CDR3 loop: CASSPDLGYEQYF. The CDR3, as DNA: TGTGCCAGCAGCCCCGACCTGGGCTACGAGCAGTACTTC.

The chain employs TRBV9 and TRBJ2-1; the match to TRBD2 covers 10 bases. The CDR3 sequence is 15 residues long. Germline lookup yields CDR1 SGDLS and CDR2 YYNGEE. Losses at the gene ends were 0 bases for V and 8 bases for J; bases not matched to a gene: 5. The CDR3 loop reads CASSVGSGGAYEQFF. The CDR3 nucleotides are TGTGCCAGCAGCGTAGGAAGCGGGGGGGCGTATGAGCAGTTCTTC.

This clonotype was recorded at least ten times. As DNA, the CDR3 is TGCAGTGCTCGGTCAGGTGGAGTAATCTACAATGAGCAGTTCTTC. It specifies CSARSGGVIYNEQFF. This chain uses TRBV20-1 with TRBJ2-1; unclear D gene. Trimming removed 5 bases from V and 3 bases from J, with 17 bases in between. The CDR3 spans 15 residues. Germline assignment: CDR1 DFQATT and CDR2 SNEGSKA (reference sequence).

The sample holds a few counts of this clonotype. The J gene is TRBJ1-3, the V gene TRBV25-1, with D possibly being TRBD1 (6 bases). The V gene lost 5 bases and the J gene lost 5 bases, with 13 bases spanning the gap. There are 14 residues in the CDR3. From germline, CDR1 is MGHDK and CDR2 SYGVNS. The CDR3: CASSPQGSRNTIYF. The CDR3 DNA reads TGTGCCAGCAGTCCGCAGGGGAGTAGAAACACCATATATTTT.

The chain is built from TRBV29-1 and TRBJ1-5; 8 positions match TRBD1. J was trimmed by 0 bases and V by 7 bases; bases with no gene match: 8. Germline values: CDR1 SQVTM, CDR2 ANQGSEA. The length of the CDR3 is 15 residues. The CDR3 reads CSATTGGRSNQPQHF. In nucleotides, the CDR3 is TGCAGCGCGACCACAGGGGGTCGTAGCAATCAGCCCCAGCATTTT.

The chain carries TRBV5-1 and TRBJ1-1, with 9 bases lining up with TRBD1. V lost 6 bases, J lost 8 bases, and 5 bases stayed unmatched. The CDR3 loop spans 12 amino acids. Germline V gene data show CDR1 as SGHRS and CDR2 as YFSETQ. For the CDR3, the DNA is TGCGCCAGCACGGGACAGGGCGACGAAGCTTTCTTT. It specifies CASTGQGDEAFF.

The table lists this clonotype with a few counts. This chain connects TRBV20-1 to TRBJ2-7; 9 positions agree with TRBD2. CDR1 and CDR2 (germline): DFQATT, SNEGSKA (reference sequence). The V gene end was trimmed by 0 bases and the J gene end by 2 bases; junction bases not matched to a gene: 2. The CDR3 is made up of 14 amino acids. CDR3 bases: TGCAGTGCTAGAGATCCTAGCGGGACCTACGAGCAGTACTTC. It is translated as CSARDPSGTYEQYF.

This clonotype was recorded many times. The gene calls are TRBV20-1 and TRBJ1-6; 8 bases are shared with TRBD1. This CDR3 region has 16 residues. From germline, CDR1 is DFQATT and CDR2 SNEGSKA (reference sequence). J lost 5 bases, V lost 2 bases, and 8 bases had no gene match. CDR3 loop: CSARRLGQAHNSPLHF. In DNA, the CDR3 is TGCAGTGCTAGAAGATTGGGACAGGCGCATAATTCACCCCTCCACTTT.

In its sample, this clonotype was seen a few times. The chain recombines TRBV30 with TRBJ2-1, with TRBD2 matching 7 bases. Per germline, CDR1 GTSNPN and CDR2 SVGIG (reference sequence). Trimming removed 0 bases from V and 4 bases from J; junction bases left unmatched: 6. This CDR3 comprises 15 residues. The CDR3 bases are TGTGCCTGGAGTGTATGGGCTAGCGGATACAATGAGCAGTTCTTC. It specifies CAWSVWASGYNEQFF.

DNA of the CDR3: TGTGCCAGCAGTAGGGACAGCTCAAAGCAGTACGTC. This gives the protein CASSRDSSKQYV. The chain couples TRBV7-9 to TRBJ2-7; 7 bases align to TRBD1. This CDR3 has 12 residues. Per germline, CDR1 SEHNR and CDR2 FQNEAQ (reference sequence). V was pared by 6 bases and J by 8 bases, with 7 bases of the junction left unmatched.

This clonotype was counted ten times or more. The V and J genes are TRBV29-1 and TRBJ2-5; possible D gene TRBD2, 6 bases. Germline V gives CDR1 SQVTM, CDR2 ANQGSEA. The CDR3 spans 16 residues. V was trimmed by 0 bases and J by 1 base, leaving 15 bases between them. CDR3 residues: CSVEDRIPGVQETQYF. The CDR3 bases are TGCAGCGTTGAAGATCGAATTCCGGGGGTCCAAGAGACCCAGTACTTC.

This clonotype has a count of ten or more. The rearrangement joins TRBV29-1 to TRBJ1-1; no definite D call. Germline V gene lookup returns CDR1 SQVTM and CDR2 ANQGSEA. The CDR3 has 14 amino acids. Trimming took off 1 base at V and 3 bases at J, with 12 bases between the two ends. The CDR3 DNA reads TGCAGCGTTGAAGCCCTTAAGGAGGACACTGAAGCTTTCTTT. Protein sequence: CSVEALKEDTEAFF. The full variable domain, completed using reference TRBV29-1 and TRBJ1-1, is SAVISQKPSRDICQRGTSLTIQCQVDSQVTMMFWYRQQPGQSLTLIATANQGSEATYESGFVIDKFPISRPNLTFSTLTVSNMSPEDSSIYLCSVEALKEDTEAFFGQGTRLTVV.